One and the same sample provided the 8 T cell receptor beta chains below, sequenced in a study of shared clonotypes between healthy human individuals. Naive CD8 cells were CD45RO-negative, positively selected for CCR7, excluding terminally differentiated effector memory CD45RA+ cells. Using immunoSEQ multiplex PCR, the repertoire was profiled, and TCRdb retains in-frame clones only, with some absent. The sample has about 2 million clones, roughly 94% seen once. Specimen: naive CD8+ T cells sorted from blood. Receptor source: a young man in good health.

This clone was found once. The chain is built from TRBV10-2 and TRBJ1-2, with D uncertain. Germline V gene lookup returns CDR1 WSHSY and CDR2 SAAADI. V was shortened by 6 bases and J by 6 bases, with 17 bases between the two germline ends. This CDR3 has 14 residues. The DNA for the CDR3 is TGCGCCAGCAGCCCCGGGATCCTACGGGATGGCTACACCTTC. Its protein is CASSPGILRDGYTF.

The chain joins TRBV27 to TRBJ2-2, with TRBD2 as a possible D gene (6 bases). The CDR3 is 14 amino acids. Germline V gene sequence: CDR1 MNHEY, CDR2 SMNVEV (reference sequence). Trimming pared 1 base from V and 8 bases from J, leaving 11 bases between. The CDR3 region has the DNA TGTGCCAGCAGTTTATGGGGAGGTGGGGGGGAGCTGTTTTTT. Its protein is CASSLWGGGGELFF.

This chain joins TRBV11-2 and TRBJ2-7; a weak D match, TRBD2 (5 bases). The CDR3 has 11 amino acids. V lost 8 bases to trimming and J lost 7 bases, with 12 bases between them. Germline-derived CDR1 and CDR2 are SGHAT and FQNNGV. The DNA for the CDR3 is TGTGCCAGCGGGAGTTCTACGGAGCAGTACTTC. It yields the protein CASGSSTEQYF.

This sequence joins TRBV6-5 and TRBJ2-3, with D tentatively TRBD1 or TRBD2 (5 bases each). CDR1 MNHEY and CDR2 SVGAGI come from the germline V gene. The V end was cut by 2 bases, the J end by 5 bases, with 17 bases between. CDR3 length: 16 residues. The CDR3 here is CASSYRGDAPRDTQYF. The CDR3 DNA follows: TGTGCCAGCAGTTACAGAGGGGACGCCCCCCGAGATACGCAGTATTTT.

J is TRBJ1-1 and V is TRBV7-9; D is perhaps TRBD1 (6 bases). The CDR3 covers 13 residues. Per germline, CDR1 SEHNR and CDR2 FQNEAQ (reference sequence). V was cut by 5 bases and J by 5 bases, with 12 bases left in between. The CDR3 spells CASSPKRGTEAFF. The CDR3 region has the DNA TGTGCCAGCAGCCCAAAAAGGGGGACTGAAGCTTTCTTT.

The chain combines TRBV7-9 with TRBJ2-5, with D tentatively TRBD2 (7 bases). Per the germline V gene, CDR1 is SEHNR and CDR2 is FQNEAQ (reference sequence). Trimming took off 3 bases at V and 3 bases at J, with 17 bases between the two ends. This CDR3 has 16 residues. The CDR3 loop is CASSFQPGEGKETQYF. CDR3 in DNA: TGTGCCAGCAGCTTCCAGCCAGGGGAGGGGAAAGAGACCCAGTACTTC.

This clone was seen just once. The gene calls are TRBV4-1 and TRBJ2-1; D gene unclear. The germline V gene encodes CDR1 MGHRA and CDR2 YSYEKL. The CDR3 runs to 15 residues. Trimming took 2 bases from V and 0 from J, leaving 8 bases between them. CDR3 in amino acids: CASSQRASSYNEQFF. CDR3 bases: TGCGCCAGCAGCCAAAGGGCCAGCTCCTACAATGAGCAGTTCTTC.

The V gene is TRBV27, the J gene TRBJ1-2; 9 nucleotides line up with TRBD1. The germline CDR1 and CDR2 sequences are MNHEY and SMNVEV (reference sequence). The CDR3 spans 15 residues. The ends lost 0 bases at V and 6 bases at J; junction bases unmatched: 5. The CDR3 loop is CASSLSLQGADGYTF. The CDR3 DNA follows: TGTGCCAGCAGTTTATCTTTACAGGGGGCTGATGGCTACACCTTC.